These T cell receptor beta chains were read from a single sample in a study of monozygotic twins with inflammatory bowel disease. From the 5' RACE reads, TCRdb lists one entry per CDR3 protein and no DNA. The sample features roughly 150,000 distinct CDR3 sequences, with around 2.8% in its top ten. The sequenced material came from blood. The receptor source for this set is a human donor with ulcerative colitis or Crohn's disease, or a healthy co-twin of an affected twin (not recorded which). The CDR3 runs from the conserved cysteine through the conserved F or W. Clone size is given for some rows only: seen once, a few or many times, or a class if the clone is expanded.

.	TRBV5-1	17	TRBJ2-3	CASSAWRLATSTDTQYF
.	TRBV5-1	14	TRBJ1-3	CASSLGYSGNTIYF
.	TRBV11-1	12	TRBJ2-7	CASSLAVYEQYF
.	TRBV20-1	15	TRBJ2-7	CSARPGTSGSYEQYF
.	TRBV15	13	TRBJ2-2	CATSWGRSGELFF
.	TRBV3-1	14	TRBJ2-3	CASSQGTKPDTQYF
.	TRBV6-2/TRBV6-3	13	TRBJ2-1	CATRFSSYNEQFF
medium-sized	TRBV27	14	TRBJ2-3	CASSFVTGTDTQYF
.	TRBV12-5	16	TRBJ2-3	CASGFGVNRDTDTQYF
.	TRBV12-3/TRBV12-4	13	TRBJ2-3	CASSRSNGDMQYF
.	TRBV5-6	15	TRBJ2-3	CASSLVGQGADTQYF
.	TRBV28	15	TRBJ2-3	CASSRDRESTDTQYF
.	TRBV7-3	16	TRBJ2-1	CASSESGRSSYNEQFF
.	TRBV7-3	14	TRBJ2-1	CASSLKVSYNEQFF
.	TRBV28	16	TRBJ1-5	CASSPDRGRSNQPQHF
.	TRBV9	15	TRBJ2-7	CASSLGTGGPYEQYF
.	TRBV6-5	13	TRBJ2-1	CASSTQIRNEQFF
.	TRBV28	12	TRBJ1-1	CASISGQTEAFF
.	TRBV11-2	18	TRBJ2-3	CASSLESGARSFTDTQYF
.	TRBV6-1	16	TRBJ2-1	CASSGTSGSSYNEQFF
.	TRBV19	16	TRBJ2-4	CASTEAGYPGKNIQYF
.	TRBV4-3	17	TRBJ2-7	CASSQVAGDSANYEQYF
.	TRBV29-1	14	TRBJ2-5	CSVSGTPRRGAQYF
.	TRBV11-1	15	TRBJ2-1	CASSLSRTGYNEQFF
.	TRBV9	14	TRBJ2-5	CASSEIDNQETQYF
.	TRBV4-2	15	TRBJ2-7	CASSQRPGSSYEQYF
.	TRBV7-2	14	TRBJ2-7	CASSPGGGPYEQYF
.	TRBV30	13	TRBJ1-6	CAWSVGRDSPLHF
.	TRBV20-1	12	TRBJ1-1	CSASDLDREAFF
.	TRBV5-8	16	TRBJ2-3	CASSLYLAGVTDTQYF
.	TRBV12-3/TRBV12-4	14	TRBJ1-1	CASSLEGMNTEAFF
.	TRBV19	15	TRBJ1-2	CASTPSAGSNYGYTF
.	TRBV7-9	15	TRBJ1-2	CASSLEGRGPYGYTF
.	TRBV7-2	13	TRBJ2-7	CASSLAPSREQYF
.	TRBV14	13	TRBJ2-7	CASRTSGRNEQYF
.	TRBV6-5	15	TRBJ2-3	CASSYGGSPTDTQYF
.	TRBV4-2	16	TRBJ2-3	CASSRASGASTDTQYF
.	TRBV25-1	14	TRBJ2-1	CVSSAGSGPNEQFF
.	TRBV20-1	14	TRBJ2-7	CSATEDSLTYEQYF
.	TRBV6-1	14	TRBJ2-7	CASSTGTGTYEQYF
.	TRBV5-1	12	TRBJ2-5	CASSVVQETQYF
.	TRBV29-1	13	TRBJ1-1	CSVVTGLNTEAFF
.	TRBV7-8	15	TRBJ1-5	CASSLYRDSNQPQHF
.	TRBV4-2	14	TRBJ2-2	CASSQDSGIGELFF
.	TRBV5-1	18	TRBJ2-6	CASSSTDTALSGANVLTF
.	TRBV20-1	21	TRBJ1-6	CSARDLSPGQGVSSYNSPLHF
.	TRBV10-2	14	TRBJ2-7	CASIPDRDAYEQYF
.	TRBV5-6	16	TRBJ1-5	CASSLFADYSNQPQHF
.	TRBV5-4	13	TRBJ1-1	CASSFNTLTEAFF
.	TRBV28	13	TRBJ2-3	CANRQGHTDTQYF
.	TRBV6-5	14	TRBJ2-3	CASRWGGGADTQYF
.	TRBV12-3/TRBV12-4	14	TRBJ1-2	CASSLRGLAYGYTF
.	TRBV9	17	TRBJ2-1	CASSVEGTSGDYNEQFF
.	TRBV12-3/TRBV12-4	14	TRBJ1-5	CASSLPDSNQPQHF
.	TRBV27	14	TRBJ2-1	CASRPSGRSYEQFF
.	TRBV28	18	TRBJ2-2	CASSLWTFGTANTGELFF
.	TRBV20-1	15	TRBJ1-5	CSARDLGQQDQPQHF
.	TRBV18	17	TRBJ2-2	CASSPLRGPPNTGELFF
.	TRBV7-3	15	TRBJ2-3	CASSLGGRAPDTQYF